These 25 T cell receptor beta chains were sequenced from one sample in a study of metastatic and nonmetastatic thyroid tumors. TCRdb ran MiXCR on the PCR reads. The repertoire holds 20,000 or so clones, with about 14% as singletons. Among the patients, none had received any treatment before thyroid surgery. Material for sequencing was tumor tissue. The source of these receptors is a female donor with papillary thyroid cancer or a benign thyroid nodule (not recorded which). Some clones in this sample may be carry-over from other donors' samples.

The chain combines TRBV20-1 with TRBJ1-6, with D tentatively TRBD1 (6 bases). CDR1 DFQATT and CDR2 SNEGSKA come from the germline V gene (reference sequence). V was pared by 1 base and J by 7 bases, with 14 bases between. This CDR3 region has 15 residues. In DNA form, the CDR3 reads TGCAGTGCTAGAGGATCCGGACAGCAAAATTCACCCCTCCACTTT. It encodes CSARGSGQQNSPLHF.

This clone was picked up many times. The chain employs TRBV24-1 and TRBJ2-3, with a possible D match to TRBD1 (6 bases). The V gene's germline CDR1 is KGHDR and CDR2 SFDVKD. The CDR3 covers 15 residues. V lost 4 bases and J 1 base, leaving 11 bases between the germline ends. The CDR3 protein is CATSDHRQGTDTQYF. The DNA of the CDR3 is TGTGCCACCAGTGACCACCGACAGGGCACAGATACGCAGTATTTT.

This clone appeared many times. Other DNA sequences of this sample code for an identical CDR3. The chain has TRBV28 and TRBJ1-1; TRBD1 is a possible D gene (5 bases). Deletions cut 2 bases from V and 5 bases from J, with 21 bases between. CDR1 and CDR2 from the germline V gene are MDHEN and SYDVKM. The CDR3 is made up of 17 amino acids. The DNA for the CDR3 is TGTGCCAGCAGTTTAACGGGCACCCTGGGGGGATCGACTGAAGCTTTCTTT. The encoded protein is CASSLTGTLGGSTEAFF.

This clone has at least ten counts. The DNA of the CDR3 is TGCGCCAGCAGCCAAGAGGACAGGGGTACTGAAGCTTTCTTT. Protein sequence: CASSQEDRGTEAFF. The V and J genes are TRBV4-1 and TRBJ1-1, with TRBD1 matching 9 bases. The V segment lost 0 bases and the J segment 5 bases; nucleotides outside the gene matches: 1. CDR3 length: 14 amino acids. Germline V gives CDR1 MGHRA, CDR2 YSYEKL.

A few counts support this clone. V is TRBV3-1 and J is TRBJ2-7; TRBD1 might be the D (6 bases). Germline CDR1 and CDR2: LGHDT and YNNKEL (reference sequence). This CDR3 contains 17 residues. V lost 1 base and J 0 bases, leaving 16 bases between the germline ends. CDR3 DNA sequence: TGTGCCAGCAGCCAAGCGGTGACAGGCGGCTACTCCTACGAGCAGTACTTC. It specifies CASSQAVTGGYSYEQYF.

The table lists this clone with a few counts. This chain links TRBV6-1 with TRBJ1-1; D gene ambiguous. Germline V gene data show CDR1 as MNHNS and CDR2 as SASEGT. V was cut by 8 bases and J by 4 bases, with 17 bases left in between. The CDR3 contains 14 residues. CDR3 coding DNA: TGTGCCAGCCCCTTAGACTTTGGAGGCACTGAAGCTTTCTTT. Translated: CASPLDFGGTEAFF.

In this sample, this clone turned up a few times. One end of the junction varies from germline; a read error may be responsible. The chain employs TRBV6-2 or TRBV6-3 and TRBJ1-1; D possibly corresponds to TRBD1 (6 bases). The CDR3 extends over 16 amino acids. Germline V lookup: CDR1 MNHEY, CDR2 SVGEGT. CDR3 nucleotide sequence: TGTGCCAGCAGCTCCTGGGGGGGCAGGGTGAGAACTGAGGCTTTCTTT. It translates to CASSSWGGRVRTEAFF.

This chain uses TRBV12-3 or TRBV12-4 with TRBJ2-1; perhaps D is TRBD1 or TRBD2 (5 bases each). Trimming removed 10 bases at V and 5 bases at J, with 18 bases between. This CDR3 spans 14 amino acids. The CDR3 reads CATSRDGGNNEQFF. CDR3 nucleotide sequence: TGTGCCACCAGCAGAGATGGGGGAAACAATGAGCAGTTCTTC.

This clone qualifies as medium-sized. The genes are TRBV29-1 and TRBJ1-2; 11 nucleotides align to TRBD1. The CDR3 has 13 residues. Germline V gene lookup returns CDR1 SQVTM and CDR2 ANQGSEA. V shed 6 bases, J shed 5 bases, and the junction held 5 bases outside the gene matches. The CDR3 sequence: CSVRTGGIYGYTF. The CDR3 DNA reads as TGCAGCGTGCGGACAGGGGGCATTTATGGCTACACCTTC.

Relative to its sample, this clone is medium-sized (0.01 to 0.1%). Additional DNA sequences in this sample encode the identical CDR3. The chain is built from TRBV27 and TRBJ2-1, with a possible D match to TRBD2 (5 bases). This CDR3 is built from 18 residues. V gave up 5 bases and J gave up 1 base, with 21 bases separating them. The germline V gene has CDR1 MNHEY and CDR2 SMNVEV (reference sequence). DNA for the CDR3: TGTGCCAGCAGTCCCCTCTCTGGGAGCTTCCGGTCCTACAATGAGCAGTTCTTC. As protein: CASSPLSGSFRSYNEQFF.

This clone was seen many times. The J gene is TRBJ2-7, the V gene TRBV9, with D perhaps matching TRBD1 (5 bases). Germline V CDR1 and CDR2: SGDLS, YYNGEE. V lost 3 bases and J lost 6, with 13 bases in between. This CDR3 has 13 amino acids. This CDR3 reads CASSADQGFEQYF. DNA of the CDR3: TGTGCCAGCAGCGCGGACCAGGGATTCGAGCAGTACTTC. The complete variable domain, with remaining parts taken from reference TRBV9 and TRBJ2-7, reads DSGVTQTPKHLITATGQRVTLRCSPRSGDLSVYWYQQSLDQGLQFLIQYYNGEERAKGNILERFSAQQFPDLHSELNLSSLELGDSALYFCASSADQGFEQYFGPGTRLTVT.

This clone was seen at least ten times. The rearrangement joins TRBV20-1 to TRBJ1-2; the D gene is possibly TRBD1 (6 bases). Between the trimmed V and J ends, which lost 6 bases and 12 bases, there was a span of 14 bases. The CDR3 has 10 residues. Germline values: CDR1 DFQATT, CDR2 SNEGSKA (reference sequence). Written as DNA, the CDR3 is TGCAGTGCCTTCTTGGACAGTCACACCTTC. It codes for CSAFLDSHTF.

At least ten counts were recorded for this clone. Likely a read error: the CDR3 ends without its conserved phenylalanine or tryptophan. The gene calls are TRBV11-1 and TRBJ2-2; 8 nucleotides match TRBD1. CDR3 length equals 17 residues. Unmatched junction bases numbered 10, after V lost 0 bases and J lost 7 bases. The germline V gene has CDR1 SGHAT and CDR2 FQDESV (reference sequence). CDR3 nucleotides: TGTGCCAGCAGCTTAGCCGAGGGGACAGGAGACGGCGGGGAGCTGTTTCTT. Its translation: CASSLAEGTGDGGELFL.

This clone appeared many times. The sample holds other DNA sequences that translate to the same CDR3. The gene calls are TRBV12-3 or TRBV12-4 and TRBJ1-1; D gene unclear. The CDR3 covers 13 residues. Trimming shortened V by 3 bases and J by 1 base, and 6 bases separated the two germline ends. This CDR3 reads CASSFAGNTEAFF. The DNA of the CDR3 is TGTGCCAGCAGTTTCGCGGGGAACACTGAAGCTTTCTTT.

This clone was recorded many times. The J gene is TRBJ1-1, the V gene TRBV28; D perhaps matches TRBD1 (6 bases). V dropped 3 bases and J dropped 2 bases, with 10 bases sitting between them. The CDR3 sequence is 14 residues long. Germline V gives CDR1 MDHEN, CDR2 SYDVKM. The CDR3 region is CASSFGTSNTEAFF. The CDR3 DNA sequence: TGTGCCAGCAGTTTCGGGACATCTAACACTGAAGCTTTCTTT.

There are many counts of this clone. In nucleotides, the CDR3 is TGTGCCAGCAGAAACGGTAGCGGGGGGGAGAATGCTAGCACAGATACGCAGTATTTT. This translates into CASRNGSGGENASTDTQYF. V gene TRBV7-2 combines with J gene TRBJ2-3; TRBD2 aligns across 11 bases. Germline V gene lookup returns CDR1 SGHTA and CDR2 FQGNSA. The length of the CDR3 is 19 residues. V was clipped by 6 bases and J by 0 bases; unmatched bases: 14.

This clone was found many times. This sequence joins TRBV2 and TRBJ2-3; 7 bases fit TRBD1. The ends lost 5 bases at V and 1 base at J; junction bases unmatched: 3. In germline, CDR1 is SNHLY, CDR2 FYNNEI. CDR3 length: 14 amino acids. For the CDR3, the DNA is TGTGCCAGCAGTCCCGACAGGGGCACAGATACGCAGTATTTT. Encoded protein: CASSPDRGTDTQYF.

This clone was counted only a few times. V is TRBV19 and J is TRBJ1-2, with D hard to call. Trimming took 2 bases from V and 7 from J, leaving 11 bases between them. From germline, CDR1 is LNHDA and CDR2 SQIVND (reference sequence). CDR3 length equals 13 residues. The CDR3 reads CASSITGGGGYTF. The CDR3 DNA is TGTGCCAGTAGTATAACCGGAGGCGGTGGCTACACCTTC.

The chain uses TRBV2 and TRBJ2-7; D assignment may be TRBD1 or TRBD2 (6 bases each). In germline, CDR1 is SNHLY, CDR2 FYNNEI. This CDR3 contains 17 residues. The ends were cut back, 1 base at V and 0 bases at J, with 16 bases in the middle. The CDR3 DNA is TGTGCCAGCAGTGAAGTTCCGATGCGGGACATCTCCTACGAGCAGTACTTC. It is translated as CASSEVPMRDISYEQYF.

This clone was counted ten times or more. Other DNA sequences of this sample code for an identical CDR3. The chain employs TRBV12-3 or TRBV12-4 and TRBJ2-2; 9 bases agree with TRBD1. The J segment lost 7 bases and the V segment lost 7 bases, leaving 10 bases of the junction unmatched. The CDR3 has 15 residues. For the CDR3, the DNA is TGTGCCAGCATCCCGGGACAGGGAAAGGGCGGGGAGCTGTTTTTT. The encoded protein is CASIPGQGKGGELFF.

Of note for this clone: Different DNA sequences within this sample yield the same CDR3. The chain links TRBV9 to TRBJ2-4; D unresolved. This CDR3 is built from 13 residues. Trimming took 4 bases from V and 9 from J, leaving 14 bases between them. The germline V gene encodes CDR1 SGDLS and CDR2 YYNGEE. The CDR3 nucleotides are TGTGCCAGCAGCCTCGAGCCGATTGGCATTCAGTACTTC. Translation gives CASSLEPIGIQYF.

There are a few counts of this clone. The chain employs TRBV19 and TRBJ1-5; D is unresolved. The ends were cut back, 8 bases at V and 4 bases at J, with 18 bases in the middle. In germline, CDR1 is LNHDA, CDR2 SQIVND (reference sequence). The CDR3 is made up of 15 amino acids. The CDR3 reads CASLSNLAVNQPQHF. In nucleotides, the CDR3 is TGTGCCAGTTTGAGTAATCTGGCGGTGAATCAGCCCCAGCATTTT.

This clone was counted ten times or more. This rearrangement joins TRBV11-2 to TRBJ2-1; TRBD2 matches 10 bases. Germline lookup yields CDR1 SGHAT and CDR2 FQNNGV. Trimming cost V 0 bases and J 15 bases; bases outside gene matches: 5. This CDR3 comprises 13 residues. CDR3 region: CASSLESASGRFF. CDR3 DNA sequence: TGTGCCAGCAGCTTAGAATCGGCTAGCGGGAGGTTCTTC. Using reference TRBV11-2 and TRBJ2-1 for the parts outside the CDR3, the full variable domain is EAGVAQSPRYKIIEKRQSVAFWCNPISGHATLYWYQQILGQGPKLLIQFQNNGVVDDSQLPKDRFSAERLKGVDSTLKIQPAKLEDSAVYLCASSLESASGRFFGPGTRLTVL.

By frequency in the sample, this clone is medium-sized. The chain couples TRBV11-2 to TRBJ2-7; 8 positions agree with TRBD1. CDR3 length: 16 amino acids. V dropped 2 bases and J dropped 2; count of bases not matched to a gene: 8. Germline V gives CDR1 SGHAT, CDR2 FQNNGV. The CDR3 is CASSLFRGQVAYEQYF. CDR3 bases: TGTGCCAGCAGCTTATTCCGGGGACAGGTGGCCTACGAGCAGTACTTC.

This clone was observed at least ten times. CDR3 protein: CSVDPGQGNYGYTF. The CDR3 DNA sequence: TGCAGCGTTGACCCTGGACAGGGAAACTATGGCTACACCTTC. V is TRBV29-1 and J is TRBJ1-2; 8 bases are a match to TRBD1. Unmatched junction bases numbered 5, after V lost 3 bases and J lost 2 bases. The CDR3 length is 14 residues. The germline CDR1 and CDR2 sequences are SQVTM and ANQGSEA.